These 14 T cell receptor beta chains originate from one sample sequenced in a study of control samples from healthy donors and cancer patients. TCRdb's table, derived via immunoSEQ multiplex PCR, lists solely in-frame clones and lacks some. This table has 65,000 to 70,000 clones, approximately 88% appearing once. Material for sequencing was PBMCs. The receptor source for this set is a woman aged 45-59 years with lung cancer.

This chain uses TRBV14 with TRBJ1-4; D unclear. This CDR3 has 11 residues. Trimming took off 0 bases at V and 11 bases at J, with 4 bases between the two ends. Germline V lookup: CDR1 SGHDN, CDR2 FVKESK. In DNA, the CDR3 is TGTGCCAGCAGCCAAGAGTGGAAACTGTTTTTT. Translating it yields CASSQEWKLFF.

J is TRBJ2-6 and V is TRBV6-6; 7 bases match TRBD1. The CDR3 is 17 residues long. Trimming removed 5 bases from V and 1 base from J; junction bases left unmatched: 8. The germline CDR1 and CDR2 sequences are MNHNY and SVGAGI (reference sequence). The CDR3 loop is CASSQPGQRSGANVLTF. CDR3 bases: TGTGCCAGCAGTCAGCCGGGACAGAGGTCTGGGGCCAACGTCCTGACTTTC.

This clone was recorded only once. Here the CDR3 DNA reads TGTGCCAGCAGCTGGGAACAGGGTACGGGAGGCTACACCTTC. This codes for CASSWEQGTGGYTF. The chain couples TRBV5-4 to TRBJ1-2; D may be TRBD1 (6 bases). The CDR3 loop spans 14 amino acids. V dropped 3 bases and J dropped 8 bases, with 17 bases sitting between them. The germline gives CDR1 SGHNT, CDR2 YYREEE (reference sequence).

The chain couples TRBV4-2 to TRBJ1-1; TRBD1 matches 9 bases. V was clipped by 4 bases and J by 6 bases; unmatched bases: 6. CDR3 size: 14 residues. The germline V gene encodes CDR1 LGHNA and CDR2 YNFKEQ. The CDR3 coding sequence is TGTGCCAGCAGCCTTGGGACAGGGTCGCCTGAAGCTTTCTTT. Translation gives CASSLGTGSPEAFF.

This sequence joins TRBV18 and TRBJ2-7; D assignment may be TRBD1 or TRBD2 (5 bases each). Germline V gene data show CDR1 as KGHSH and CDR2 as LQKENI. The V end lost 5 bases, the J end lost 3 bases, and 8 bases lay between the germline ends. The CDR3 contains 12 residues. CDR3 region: CASSGDGYEQYF. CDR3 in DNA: TGTGCCAGCTCAGGGGACGGCTACGAGCAGTACTTC.

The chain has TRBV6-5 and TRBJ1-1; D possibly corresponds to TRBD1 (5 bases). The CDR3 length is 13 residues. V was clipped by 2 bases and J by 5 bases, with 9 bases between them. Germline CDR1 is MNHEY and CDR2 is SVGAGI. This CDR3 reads CASSYQGGTEAFF. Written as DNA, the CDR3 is TGTGCCAGCAGTTACCAGGGCGGGACTGAAGCTTTCTTT.

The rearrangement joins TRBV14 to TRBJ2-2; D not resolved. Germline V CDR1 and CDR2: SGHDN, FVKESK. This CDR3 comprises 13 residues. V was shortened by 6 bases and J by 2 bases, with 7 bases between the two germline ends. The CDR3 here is CASRVQNTGELFF. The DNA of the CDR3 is TGTGCCAGCAGGGTACAAAACACCGGGGAGCTGTTTTTT.

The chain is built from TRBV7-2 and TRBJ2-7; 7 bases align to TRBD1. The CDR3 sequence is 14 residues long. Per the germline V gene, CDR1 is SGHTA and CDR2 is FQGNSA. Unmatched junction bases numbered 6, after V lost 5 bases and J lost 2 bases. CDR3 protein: CASSNWDSPYEQYF. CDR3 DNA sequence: TGTGCCAGCAGCAATTGGGACAGCCCCTACGAGCAGTACTTC.

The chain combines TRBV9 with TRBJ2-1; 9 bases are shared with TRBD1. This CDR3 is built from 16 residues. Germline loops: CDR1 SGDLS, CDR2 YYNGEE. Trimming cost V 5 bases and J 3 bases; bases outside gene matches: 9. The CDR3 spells CASSYTPGQGYNEQFF. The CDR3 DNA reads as TGTGCCAGCAGTTACACCCCGGGACAGGGCTACAATGAGCAGTTCTTC.

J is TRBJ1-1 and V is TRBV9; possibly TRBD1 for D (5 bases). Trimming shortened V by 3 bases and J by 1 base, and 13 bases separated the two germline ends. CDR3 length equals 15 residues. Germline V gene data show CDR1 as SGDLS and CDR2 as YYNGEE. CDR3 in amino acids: CASSALTAWNTEAFF. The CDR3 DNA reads TGTGCCAGCAGCGCGTTGACAGCATGGAACACTGAAGCTTTCTTT.

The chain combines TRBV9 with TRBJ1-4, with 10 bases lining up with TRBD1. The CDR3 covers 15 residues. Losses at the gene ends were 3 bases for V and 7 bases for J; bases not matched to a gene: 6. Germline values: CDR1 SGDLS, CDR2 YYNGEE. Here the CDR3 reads CASSERQGAGEKLFF. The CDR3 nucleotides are TGTGCCAGCAGCGAGCGACAGGGGGCGGGTGAAAAACTGTTTTTT.

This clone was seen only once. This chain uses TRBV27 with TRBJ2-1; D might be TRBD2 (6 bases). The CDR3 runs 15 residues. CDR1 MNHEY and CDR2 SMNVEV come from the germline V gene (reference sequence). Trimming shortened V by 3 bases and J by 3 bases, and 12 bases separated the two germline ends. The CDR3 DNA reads TGTGCCAGCAGTTTGGGGACTCGTGTCTACAATGAGCAGTTCTTC. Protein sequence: CASSLGTRVYNEQFF.

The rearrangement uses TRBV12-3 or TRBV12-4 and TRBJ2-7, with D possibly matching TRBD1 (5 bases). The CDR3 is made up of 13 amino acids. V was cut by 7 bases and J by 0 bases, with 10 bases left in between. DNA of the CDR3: TGTGCCAGCACCTCGACAGTCTCCTACGAGCAGTACTTC. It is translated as CASTSTVSYEQYF.

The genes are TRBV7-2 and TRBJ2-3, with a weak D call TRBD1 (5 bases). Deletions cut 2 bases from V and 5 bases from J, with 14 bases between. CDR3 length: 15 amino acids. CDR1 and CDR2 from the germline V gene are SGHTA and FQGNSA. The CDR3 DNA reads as TGTGCCAGCAGCTTAAGGGCAGGGCAGGGAGATACGCAGTATTTT. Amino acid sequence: CASSLRAGQGDTQYF.